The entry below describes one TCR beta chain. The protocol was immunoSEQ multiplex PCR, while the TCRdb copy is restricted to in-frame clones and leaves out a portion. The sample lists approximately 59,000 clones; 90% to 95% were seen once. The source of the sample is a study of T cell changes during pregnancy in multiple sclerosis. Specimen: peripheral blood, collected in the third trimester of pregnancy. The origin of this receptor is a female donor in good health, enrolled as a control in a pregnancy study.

In DNA, the CDR3 is TGTGCCAGCAGCTCCCGGACTAGCTTCACAGATACGCAGTATTTT. Its protein is CASSSRTSFTDTQYF. This chain connects TRBV7-3 to TRBJ2-3; 8 positions agree with TRBD2. Germline trimming cut 4 bases from V and 2 bases from J; bases unmatched to any gene: 5. CDR1 SGHTA and CDR2 FQGTGA come from the germline V gene. This CDR3 is built from 15 residues.